This TCR beta chain was observed in a study of metastatic and nonmetastatic thyroid tumors. Until they underwent thyroid surgery, no patient had received any treatment. TCRdb re-analyzed the PCR reads using MiXCR. The table has fewer than 50,000 clones, 28% seen once. This CDR3 has 15 amino acids. CDR1 is MDHEN and CDR2 is SYDVKM in the germline V gene. With regard to this clone: Relative to the germline gene, one junction end is altered; a read error may explain this.

The rearrangement links TRBV28 to TRBJ2-3, with 7 bases matching TRBD2. Sequencing input: blood. This receptor was taken from a male donor with papillary thyroid cancer or a benign thyroid nodule (not recorded which). Some clones in this sample may be carry-over from other donors' samples. This chain's CDR3 is CPSRWSGINTHTQYF. DNA for the CDR3: TGTCCCAGCCGGTGGAGCGGGATAAACACACATACTCAGTATTTT.